This TCR beta chain is drawn from a study of blood T cells in healthy people across ages. Study conclusions and caveats: TCR beta diversity correlated strongly with naive T cell percentage.

The second PCR ran about 6 to 12 cycles with a sample-barcoded 5' primer and J-beta primers. Every cDNA was tagged by a template-switch adaptor with 12 random nucleotides. TCRdb fed the 5' RACE reads into MiXCR, producing one record per CDR3 protein. This repertoire shows over a million distinct CDR3 sequences, 35% to 55% found once; its top ten account for approximately 17%. The V end was cut by 2 bases, the J end by 0 bases, with 9 bases between. The CDR3 extends over 15 amino acids. The germline V gene has CDR1 MNHEY and CDR2 SVGEGT. Turning to this clonotype: Its specificity is unknown.

This receptor was taken from a woman aged 60-70 years in good health. The source material was blood. This sequence joins TRBV6-2 or TRBV6-3 and TRBJ2-3, with a weak D call TRBD2 (6 bases). As DNA, the CDR3 is TGTGCCAGCAGTTACGGCGGGGCTAGCACAGATACGCAGTATTTT. It is translated as CASSYGGASTDTQYF.